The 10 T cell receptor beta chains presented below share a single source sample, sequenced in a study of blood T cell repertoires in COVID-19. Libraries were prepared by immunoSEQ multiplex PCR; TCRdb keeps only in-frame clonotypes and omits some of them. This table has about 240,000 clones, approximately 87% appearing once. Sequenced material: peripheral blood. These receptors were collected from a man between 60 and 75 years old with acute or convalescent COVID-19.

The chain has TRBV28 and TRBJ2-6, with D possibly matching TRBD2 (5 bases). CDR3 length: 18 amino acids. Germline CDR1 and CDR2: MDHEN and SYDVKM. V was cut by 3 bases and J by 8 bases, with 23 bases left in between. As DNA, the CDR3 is TGTGCCAGCAGTTTCTTTATAACGGGGAGTATGGGTACCAACGTCCTGACTTTC. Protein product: CASSFFITGSMGTNVLTF.

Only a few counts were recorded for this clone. This CDR3 reads CSVADRGGTGNTIYF. Written as DNA, the CDR3 is TGCAGCGTTGCGGACAGGGGAGGAACTGGAAACACCATATATTTT. The V and J genes are TRBV29-1 and TRBJ1-3; TRBD1 agrees at 9 bases. After removal of 4 bases from V and 2 bases from J, the junction contained 6 bases not matched to a gene. This CDR3 contains 15 residues. Germline loops: CDR1 SQVTM, CDR2 ANQGSEA.

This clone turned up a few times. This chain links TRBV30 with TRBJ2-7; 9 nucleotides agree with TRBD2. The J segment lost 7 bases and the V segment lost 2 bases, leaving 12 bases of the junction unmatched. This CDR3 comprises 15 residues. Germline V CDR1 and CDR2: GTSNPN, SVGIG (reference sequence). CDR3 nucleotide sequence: TGTGCCTGGAGTCTGACCAGCGGGAGGAAAAGAGAGCAGTACTTC. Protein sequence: CAWSLTSGRKREQYF.

This chain's CDR3 is CASSLRQGAGYGYTF. Here the CDR3 DNA reads TGTGCCAGCAGCTTAAGGCAGGGGGCAGGCTATGGCTACACCTTC. The rearrangement uses TRBV7-2 and TRBJ1-2, with TRBD1 identical over 8 bases. Germline-derived CDR1 and CDR2 are SGHTA and FQGNSA. This CDR3 is 15 amino acids long. Trimming at V came to 2 bases and at J to 4 bases, leaving 6 bases not matched to a gene.

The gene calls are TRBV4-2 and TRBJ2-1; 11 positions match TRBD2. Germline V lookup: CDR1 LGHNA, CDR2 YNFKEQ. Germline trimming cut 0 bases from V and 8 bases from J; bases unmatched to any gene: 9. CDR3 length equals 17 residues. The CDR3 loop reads CASSQELSGRAVDEQFF. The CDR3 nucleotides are TGTGCCAGCAGCCAAGAACTTAGCGGGAGGGCCGTCGATGAGCAGTTCTTC.

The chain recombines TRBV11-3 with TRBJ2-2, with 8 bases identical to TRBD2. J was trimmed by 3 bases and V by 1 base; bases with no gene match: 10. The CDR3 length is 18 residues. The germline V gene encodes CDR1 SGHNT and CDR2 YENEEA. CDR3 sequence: CASSLAPGLGGDTGELFF. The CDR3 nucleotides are TGTGCCAGCAGCTTAGCACCGGGACTAGGAGGCGACACCGGGGAGCTGTTTTTT.

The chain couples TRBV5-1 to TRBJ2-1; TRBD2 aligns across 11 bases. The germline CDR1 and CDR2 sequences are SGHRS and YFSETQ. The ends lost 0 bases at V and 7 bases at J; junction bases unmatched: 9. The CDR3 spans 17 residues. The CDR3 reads CASSLAWVAGGGNEQFF. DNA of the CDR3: TGCGCCAGCAGCTTGGCCTGGGTAGCGGGAGGGGGTAATGAGCAGTTCTTC.

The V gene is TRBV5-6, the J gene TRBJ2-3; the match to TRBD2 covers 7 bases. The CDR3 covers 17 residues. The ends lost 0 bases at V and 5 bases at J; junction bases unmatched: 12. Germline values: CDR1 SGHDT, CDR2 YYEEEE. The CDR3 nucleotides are TGTGCCAGCAGCTTGGTGTGGTCTAGCGGAGGGGAAGATACGCAGTATTTT. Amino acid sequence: CASSLVWSSGGEDTQYF. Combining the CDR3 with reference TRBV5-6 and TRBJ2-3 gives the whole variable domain DAGVTQSPTHLIKTRGQQVTLRCSPKSGHDTVSWYQQALGQGPQFIFQYYEEEERQRGNFPDRFSGHQFPNYSSELNVNALLLGDSALYLCASSLVWSSGGEDTQYFGPGTRLTVL.

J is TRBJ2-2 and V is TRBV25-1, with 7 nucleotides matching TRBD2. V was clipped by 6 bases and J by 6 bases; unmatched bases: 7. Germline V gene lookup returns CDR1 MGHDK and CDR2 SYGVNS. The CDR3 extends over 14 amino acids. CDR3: CASSQAGPAGELFF. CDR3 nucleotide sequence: TGTGCCAGCAGCCAAGCGGGACCGGCCGGGGAGCTGTTTTTT.

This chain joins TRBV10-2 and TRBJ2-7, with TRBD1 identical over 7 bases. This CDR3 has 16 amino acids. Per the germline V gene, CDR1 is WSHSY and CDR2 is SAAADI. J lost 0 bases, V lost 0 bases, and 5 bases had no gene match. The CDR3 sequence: CASSESSGQSSYEQYF. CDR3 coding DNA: TGCGCCAGCAGTGAGTCCTCGGGACAGTCCTCCTACGAGCAGTACTTC.